The 28 T cell receptor beta chains below come from one sample, sequenced in a study of cytomegalovirus exposure and HLA in healthy donors. With 60 Vbeta and 13 Jbeta primers, the PCR was carried out. TCRdb's table, derived via immunoSEQ multiplex PCR, lists solely in-frame clones and lacks some. Altogether 150,000 to 200,000 clones are present, over 75% being singletons, with the ten largest covering 1.5% to 2%. What was sequenced was PBMCs. The origin of the receptors is a woman aged 25 to 39 in good health and CMV-seronegative.

The rearrangement joins TRBV7-2 to TRBJ2-5, with 13 bases fitting TRBD2. The CDR3 consists of 14 residues. J lost 5 bases, V lost 5 bases, and 2 bases had no gene match. The germline gives CDR1 SGHTA, CDR2 FQGNSA. CDR3 nucleotide sequence: TGTGCCAGCAGCCAGGGACTAGCGGGGGAGACCCAGTACTTC. This translates into CASSQGLAGETQYF.

This clone was seen repeatedly, ten times or more. This chain connects TRBV7-8 to TRBJ2-7; 8 bases align to TRBD1. Germline loops: CDR1 SGHVS, CDR2 FQNEAQ. V shed 2 bases, J shed 3 bases, and the junction held 3 bases outside the gene matches. The CDR3 is made up of 14 amino acids. This CDR3 reads CASSLRDRLYEQYF. The CDR3 region has the DNA TGTGCCAGCAGCTTAAGGGACAGGCTCTACGAGCAGTACTTC.

V is TRBV11-2 and J is TRBJ1-4, with D tentatively TRBD1 (5 bases). Per the germline V gene, CDR1 is SGHAT and CDR2 is FQNNGV. Trimming removed 0 bases from V and 7 bases from J, with 15 bases in between. The CDR3 contains 16 residues. The DNA for the CDR3 is TGTGCCAGCAGCTTAGATCGGGGGGATGTCAGTGAAAAACTGTTTTTT. Translation: CASSLDRGDVSEKLFF. Full variable domain (remainder filled in from reference TRBV11-2 and TRBJ1-4): EAGVAQSPRYKIIEKRQSVAFWCNPISGHATLYWYQQILGQGPKLLIQFQNNGVVDDSQLPKDRFSAERLKGVDSTLKIQPAKLEDSAVYLCASSLDRGDVSEKLFFGSGTQLSVL.

The rearrangement joins TRBV19 to TRBJ2-1, with 8 nucleotides matching TRBD2. CDR1 and CDR2 (germline): LNHDA, SQIVND (reference sequence). The V and J ends lost 3 bases and 7 bases, in that order; junction bases with no gene match: 8. This CDR3 region has 15 residues. The CDR3 loop reads CASSITSGSRNEQFF. The CDR3 region has the DNA TGTGCCAGTAGTATTACAAGCGGGAGTAGGAATGAGCAGTTCTTC.

This rearrangement joins TRBV12-5 to TRBJ1-1, with 8 positions matching TRBD1. The CDR3 sequence is 14 residues long. The junction had 9 bases not matched to a gene; V was cut back by 5 bases and J by 7 bases. CDR1 is LGHNT, CDR2 FRNRAP, per germline. The CDR3 spells CASGPFGQGNEAFF. The CDR3 DNA reads TGTGCTAGTGGTCCATTCGGACAGGGAAATGAAGCTTTCTTT.

CDR3 nucleotide sequence: TGTGCCAGCACGAGGGACATACTCGGCTACACCTTC. The encoded protein is CASTRDILGYTF. This chain uses TRBV7-9 with TRBJ1-2, with a tentative D call TRBD1 (6 bases). The ends were cut back, 7 bases at V and 8 bases at J, with 14 bases in the middle. CDR1 and CDR2 from the germline V gene are SEHNR and FQNEAQ (reference sequence). This CDR3 contains 12 residues.

This clone was seen a handful of times. The chain carries TRBV7-3 and TRBJ2-1; 8 nucleotides agree with TRBD2. Germline V gene data show CDR1 as SGHTA and CDR2 as FQGTGA. V shed 9 bases, J shed 5 bases, and the junction held 6 bases outside the gene matches. This CDR3 is 13 amino acids long. DNA of the CDR3: TGTGCCAGTGCACCGGGGGGGGACAATGAGCAGTTCTTC. The encoded protein is CASAPGGDNEQFF.

This chain links TRBV5-1 with TRBJ1-2; D gene unclear. Germline assignment: CDR1 SGHRS and CDR2 YFSETQ. Deletions cut 4 bases from V and 2 bases from J, with 12 bases between. The CDR3 runs to 14 residues. The CDR3 DNA reads TGCGCCAGCAGCCCTGGGAGGCAGAACTATGGCTACACCTTC. Its translation: CASSPGRQNYGYTF.

This chain joins TRBV6-1 and TRBJ1-5; 8 bases are a match to TRBD1. The germline gives CDR1 MNHNS, CDR2 SASEGT. The CDR3 has 19 residues. J gave up 1 base and V 2 bases, and 13 bases lay outside the gene matches. CDR3 protein: CASSERGMTGVQSNQPQHF. CDR3 DNA sequence: TGTGCCAGCAGTGAACGGGGGATGACAGGGGTGCAGAGCAATCAGCCCCAGCATTTT.

V usage is TRBV19 and J usage is TRBJ2-1; TRBD2 might be the D (5 bases). Per germline, CDR1 LNHDA and CDR2 SQIVND (reference sequence). The CDR3 is 12 amino acids. V lost 1 base, J lost 9 bases, and 7 bases lay in between. CDR3 coding DNA: TGTGCCAGTAGTATAGCGGGAACTGAGCAGTTCTTC. It is translated as CASSIAGTEQFF.

The V and J genes are TRBV5-1 and TRBJ1-1, with D uncertain. CDR1 is SGHRS, CDR2 YFSETQ, per germline. CDR3 length: 13 amino acids. Trimming left V 1 base short and J 1 base short, with 5 bases between. CDR3 nucleotides: TGCGCCAGCAGCTTGTTTCAGAACACTGAAGCTTTCTTT. Encoded protein: CASSLFQNTEAFF.

The chain combines TRBV28 with TRBJ2-5, with 8 bases aligning to TRBD2. V lost 3 bases, J lost 1 base, and 7 bases stayed unmatched. Germline CDR1 and CDR2: MDHEN and SYDVKM. The CDR3 spans 16 residues. CDR3 DNA: TGTGCCAGCAGTTTCCTAGCGGGCCCCATCCAAGAGACCCAGTACTTC. Its protein product is CASSFLAGPIQETQYF.

With regard to this clone: One junction end disagrees with the germline gene, perhaps due to a read error. The DNA of the CDR3 is TGTGCTAGCAGCCTGGGGGGGACTAGCGGTGGTGAGCAGTTCTTC. Its translation is CASSLGGTSGGEQFF. The genes are TRBV7-7 and TRBJ2-1; 11 bases fit TRBD2. The CDR3 spans 15 residues. Germline assignment: CDR1 SSHAT and CDR2 FNYEAQ (reference sequence).

The chain has TRBV7-9 and TRBJ1-1, with TRBD1 matching over 7 bases. The V segment lost 5 bases and the J segment 2 bases; nucleotides outside the gene matches: 8. Germline lookup yields CDR1 SEHNR and CDR2 FQNEAQ (reference sequence). The CDR3 extends over 15 amino acids. CDR3 DNA: TGTGCCAGCAGCGAAAGGACAGGAGAAAACACTGAAGCTTTCTTT. Its translation is CASSERTGENTEAFF.

The chain employs TRBV5-1 and TRBJ2-3; 10 positions match TRBD2. The junction had 7 bases not matched to a gene; V was cut back by 7 bases and J by 5 bases. The CDR3 has 14 amino acids. The V gene's germline CDR1 is SGHRS and CDR2 YFSETQ. The CDR3 nucleotides read TGCGCCAGCGGGGTGGCTAGCGGGGGAGATACGCAGTATTTT. Amino acids: CASGVASGGDTQYF.

This clone has only a few counts. The rearrangement uses TRBV19 and TRBJ1-6; D is ambiguous. Trimming pared 7 bases from V and 0 bases from J, leaving 13 bases between. The CDR3 extends over 16 amino acids. The germline V gene has CDR1 LNHDA and CDR2 SQIVND (reference sequence). The CDR3 is CASKTGRSSYNSPLHF. Here the CDR3 DNA reads TGTGCCAGTAAAACTGGGCGAAGCTCCTATAATTCACCCCTCCACTTT. Filled out from reference TRBV19 and TRBJ1-6, the complete variable domain reads DGGITQSPKYLFRKEGQNVTLSCEQNLNHDAMYWYRQDPGQGLRLIYYSQIVNDFQKGDIAEGYSVSREKKESFPLTVTSAQKNPTAFYLCASKTGRSSYNSPLHFGNGTRLTVT.

The rearrangement uses TRBV28 and TRBJ2-7, with 11 bases that match TRBD2. Germline values: CDR1 MDHEN, CDR2 SYDVKM. The CDR3 is 19 residues long. Trimming cost V 3 bases and J 0 bases; bases outside gene matches: 13. The CDR3 DNA is TGTGCCAGCAGTTTCGGCAGGGGGACTAGCGGACGCTACTCCTACGAGCAGTACTTC. Translation gives CASSFGRGTSGRYSYEQYF.

V is TRBV9 and J is TRBJ1-5; TRBD1 agrees at 8 bases. Losses at the gene ends were 4 bases for V and 5 bases for J; bases not matched to a gene: 5. CDR1 is SGDLS, CDR2 YYNGEE, per germline. This CDR3 spans 14 amino acids. The CDR3: CASSSGQGYQPQHF. CDR3 DNA: TGTGCCAGCAGCTCCGGACAGGGCTATCAGCCCCAGCATTTT.

This clone was observed a single time. This chain joins TRBV25-1 and TRBJ1-1; perhaps TRBD1 as D (6 bases). Germline V gene data show CDR1 as MGHDK and CDR2 as SYGVNS. This CDR3 contains 14 residues. The V gene lost 5 bases and the J gene lost 4 bases, with 14 bases spanning the gap. CDR3 nucleotides: TGTGCCAGCAGTCACTCCGTCAGGGGCACTGAAGCTTTCTTT. Residues: CASSHSVRGTEAFF.

The V and J genes are TRBV7-8 and TRBJ1-1; D perhaps matches TRBD1 (5 bases). Per the germline V gene, CDR1 is SGHVS and CDR2 is FQNEAQ. The V and J ends lost 1 base and 5 bases respectively, with 14 bases between them. The CDR3 consists of 15 residues. The CDR3 sequence is CASSLGGGVGTEAFF. In DNA form, the CDR3 reads TGTGCCAGCAGCTTAGGGGGAGGGGTAGGGACTGAAGCTTTCTTT.

The chain uses TRBV4-1 and TRBJ2-1; 13 nucleotides agree with TRBD2. V lost 2 bases to trimming and J lost 8 bases; unmatched junction nucleotides: 3. The CDR3 extends over 15 amino acids. Germline CDR1 and CDR2: MGHRA and YSYEKL. In nucleotides, the CDR3 is TGCGCCAGCAGCCAAACTAGCGGGGGGGCGGATGAGCAGTTCTTC. Translated, it gives CASSQTSGGADEQFF.

This clone was detected a few times. The chain employs TRBV2 and TRBJ1-1, with D unresolved. V dropped 7 bases and J dropped 0 bases, with 18 bases sitting between them. CDR1 and CDR2 from the germline V gene are SNHLY and FYNNEI. The CDR3 spans 16 residues. CDR3 bases: TGTGCCAGCATGAATCGATTTGGTACGGTGAACACTGAAGCTTTCTTT. Translation: CASMNRFGTVNTEAFF.

The chain uses TRBV18 and TRBJ1-3, with D unclear. Germline V gene data show CDR1 as KGHSH and CDR2 as LQKENI. The V and J ends lost 0 bases and 0 bases respectively, with 15 bases between them. CDR3 size: 18 residues. CDR3 loop: CASSPPGSERTSGNTIYF. The CDR3 DNA sequence: TGTGCCAGCTCACCACCGGGTAGCGAGAGGACCTCTGGAAACACCATATATTTT.

This clone was found once. This chain connects TRBV6-4 to TRBJ1-4; D unclear. Per germline, CDR1 MRHNA and CDR2 SNTAGT. This CDR3 contains 15 residues. Trimming stripped 3 bases from V and 3 bases from J, with 11 bases between. The DNA of the CDR3 is TGTGCCAGCAGTGAGCTCGGGATGGCTAATGAAAAACTGTTTTTT. Translated, it gives CASSELGMANEKLFF.

The DNA of the CDR3 is TGCGCCAGCAGCACCGAGCCAGCCGGGGGGACTGAAGCTTTCTTT. Amino acid sequence: CASSTEPAGGTEAFF. This rearrangement joins TRBV5-1 to TRBJ1-1, with TRBD1 as a possible D gene (5 bases). The CDR3 covers 15 residues. Per the germline V gene, CDR1 is SGHRS and CDR2 is YFSETQ. Trimming shortened V by 4 bases and J by 5 bases, and 18 bases separated the two germline ends.

This chain links TRBV4-2 with TRBJ2-1; 13 bases agree with TRBD2. Germline V gene sequence: CDR1 LGHNA, CDR2 YNFKEQ. The CDR3 covers 15 residues. Trimming took 1 base from V and 6 from J; bases not matched to a gene: 0. This CDR3 is CASSQGTSGSNEQFF. The CDR3 nucleotides are TGTGCCAGCAGCCAAGGGACTAGCGGGAGCAATGAGCAGTTCTTC.

This sequence joins TRBV25-1 and TRBJ1-2; tentative D call: TRBD1 (6 bases). V was cut by 4 bases and J by 7 bases, with 10 bases left in between. The CDR3 has 12 amino acids. The germline CDR1 and CDR2 sequences are MGHDK and SYGVNS. CDR3 in DNA: TGTGCCAGCAGTGGGGACAAAACTGGCTACACCTTC. This translates into CASSGDKTGYTF.

This chain joins TRBV19 and TRBJ2-7, with D possibly being TRBD1 (6 bases). This CDR3 has 14 amino acids. The germline V and J ends were trimmed by 1 base and 3 bases, with 10 bases remaining between them. Per the germline V gene, CDR1 is LNHDA and CDR2 is SQIVND (reference sequence). The CDR3 protein is CASSIGDIGYEQYF. In DNA, the CDR3 is TGTGCCAGTAGTATAGGGGACATCGGCTACGAGCAGTACTTC.